The entry below describes one TCR beta chain. These data originate in a study of blood T cell repertoires in COVID-19. Sequenced by immunoSEQ multiplex PCR; TCRdb stores in-frame clones only, minus some. The sample has tens of thousands of clones; around four fifths are singletons. CDR1 and CDR2 (germline): SEHNR, FQNEAQ (reference sequence). This CDR3 has 14 residues. V was pared by 7 bases and J by 2 bases, with 6 bases of the junction left unmatched. This receptor was taken from a man aged 50-60 years with active COVID-19. Sequences were obtained from peripheral blood. The J gene is TRBJ1-1, the V gene TRBV7-9; 8 nucleotides align to TRBD1. The CDR3 DNA reads TGTGCCAGCACCCTCGGGACAGGAAACACTGAAGCTTTCTTT. It translates to CASTLGTGNTEAFF.